The TCR beta chain under discussion was sequenced for a study of shared clonotypes between healthy human individuals. Whole-study results and caveats: What naive subsets generally showed was a larger estimated richness than memory subsets showed. Investigators collected only blood, and repertoires in tissues likely differ.

A word on this clone: The antigen is unknown. At the DNA level, this CDR3 is encoded by other sequences in the same sample as well.

When replicate PCRs were run on sorted subsets, they used 200 to 250 ng DNA, around 33,000 T cell genomes. Sequencing was performed with immunoSEQ multiplex PCR; in TCRdb, only in-frame clones are kept and a portion is missing. The table shows a few million clones, with approximately 95% occurring only once. A split of CD4+ cells into CD45RA+ naive and CD45RA-negative memory subsets was performed. The CDR3 is 14 amino acids. Trimming shortened V by 1 base and J by 2 bases, and 9 bases separated the two germline ends. Germline V gene sequence: CDR1 GTSNPN, CDR2 SVGIG (reference sequence). Sequencing used naive CD4+ T cells from PBMCs. The subset: CD45RA+ positively selected. The V call is TRBV30, the J call TRBJ1-3; D ambiguous. The clonotype originates from a man between 18 and 35 years old in good health. Some clones in this sample may be carry-over from other donors' samples. The CDR3 coding sequence is TGTGCCTGGAGTGGGACTGGCGCTGGAAACACCATATATTTT. Its translation is CAWSGTGAGNTIYF.